This TCR beta chain derives from a study of T cell responses to AZD1222 COVID-19 vaccine. The V end was cut by 4 bases, the J end by 7 bases, with 11 bases between. The germline V gene has CDR1 SGHTA and CDR2 FQGTGA. This CDR3 contains 13 residues. This table comes from immunoSEQ multiplex PCR, and its TCRdb copy is limited to in-frame clones, with some not included. The sample consists of 96,000 or so clones, 80% to 90% of them appearing once. The rearrangement joins TRBV7-3 to TRBJ1-5; perhaps TRBD1 as D (5 bases). The receptor comes from an adult in good health. Sequences were derived from peripheral blood, sampled on day 0 of AZD1222 vaccination. This CDR3 reads CASSYRGGQPQHF. In DNA form, the CDR3 reads TGTGCCAGCAGCTACCGGGGGGGACAGCCCCAGCATTTT.